The entry below gives a single T cell receptor (beta chain) sequence along with its context. The authors ran the assay at deep level. Using immunoSEQ multiplex PCR, the repertoire was profiled, and TCRdb retains in-frame clones only, with some absent. This repertoire shows about 700,000 clones, 92% found once; its top ten account for 24%. This sample is part of a study of shared clonotypes between healthy human individuals. The CDR3 totals 15 residues. Trimming cost V 0 bases and J 5 bases, with 11 bases left between them. Germline V gene sequence: CDR1 MNHNY, CDR2 SVGAGI (reference sequence). Naive CD8 cells comprised CD45RO-negative, CCR7-positively selected cells, excluding terminally differentiated effector memory CD45RA+ cells.

The V call is TRBV6-6, the J call TRBJ1-5; D gene uncertain. The material sequenced was naive CD8+ T cells sorted from blood. This TCR came from a man aged 25 to 40 in good health. For the CDR3, the DNA is TGTGCCAGCAGTTACTCGATCTCGGGGTATCAGCCCCAGCATTTT. Amino acid sequence: CASSYSISGYQPQHF.